Described below is a single T cell receptor beta chain sequence and its context. The data belong to a study of preoperative IRX-2 immunotherapy in early breast cancer. The protocol was immunoSEQ multiplex PCR, while the TCRdb copy is restricted to in-frame clones and leaves out a portion. Among 25,000 to 30,000 clones listed, over 75% were seen once. Treatment of the sample: preoperative locoregional IRX-2 cytokine immunotherapy. Preoperative locoregional IRX-2 cytokine immunotherapy was tested in the phase Ib source study. Trimming took 5 bases from V and 2 from J; bases not matched to a gene: 7. The length of the CDR3 is 15 residues. In germline, CDR1 is MNHGY, CDR2 SAAAGT.

Specimen collection occurred from a patient treated with IRX-2 immunotherapy. The chain combines TRBV6-8 with TRBJ1-2; 8 nucleotides line up with TRBD1. The clonotype originates from a human donor with breast cancer. Here the CDR3 DNA reads TGTGCCAGCAGTCCTCGGACAGGGAGAAACTATGGCTACACCTTC. Protein sequence: CASSPRTGRNYGYTF.